What follows are 18 T cell receptor beta chains derived from one specimen sequenced in a study of blood T cell repertoires in COVID-19. Sequencing was performed with immunoSEQ multiplex PCR; in TCRdb, only in-frame clones are kept and a portion is missing. Among 200,000 to 250,000 clones listed, approximately 82% were seen once. Sequenced input: peripheral blood. The receptors originated from a woman between 18 and 29 years old with acute or convalescent COVID-19.

This sequence joins TRBV2 and TRBJ2-7, with TRBD1 matching over 7 bases. CDR3 length equals 12 residues. Germline V gene lookup returns CDR1 SNHLY and CDR2 FYNNEI. V gave up 7 bases and J gave up 4 bases; unmatched junction bases: 4. The CDR3 DNA follows: TGTGCCAGCAAGGACAGGTCGTACGAGCAGTACTTC. Translation: CASKDRSYEQYF. The full variable domain, its missing parts supplied by reference TRBV2 and TRBJ2-7, is EPEVTQTPSHQVTQMGQEVILRCVPISNHLYFYWYRQILGQKVEFLVSFYNNEISEKSEIFDDQFSVERPDGSNFTLKIRSTKLEDSAMYFCASKDRSYEQYFGPGTRLTVT.

This clone has only a few counts. The genes are TRBV7-2 and TRBJ1-6; D not resolved. V lost 1 base, J lost 5 bases, and 6 bases lay in between. There are 14 residues in the CDR3. Per germline, CDR1 SGHTA and CDR2 FQGNSA. The CDR3 loop is CASSLGLDNSPLHF. The CDR3 nucleotides read TGTGCCAGCAGCTTAGGGCTAGATAATTCACCCCTCCACTTT.

The V and J genes are TRBV28 and TRBJ2-1; 11 nucleotides line up with TRBD2. Germline V gives CDR1 MDHEN, CDR2 SYDVKM. After removal of 4 bases from V and 16 bases from J, the junction contained 3 bases not matched to a gene. The CDR3 covers 11 residues. The CDR3 DNA reads TGTGCCAGCAGTTCTAGCGGGAGGATCTTCTTC. Its translation: CASSSSGRIFF.

This clone was counted at least ten times. The CDR3 sequence: CASSQDVERYNEQFF. CDR3 DNA: TGCGCCAGCAGCCAAGATGTCGAGCGTTACAATGAGCAGTTCTTC. The V gene is TRBV4-3, the J gene TRBJ2-1; no clear D. CDR1 and CDR2 (germline): LGHNA, YSLEER. V dropped 0 bases and J dropped 4 bases, with 10 bases sitting between them. The length of the CDR3 is 15 residues.

V gene TRBV9 combines with J gene TRBJ1-2, with D possibly TRBD1 on 5 matching bases. The V and J ends lost 0 bases and 6 bases respectively, with 9 bases between them. There are 13 residues in the CDR3. Germline V gene sequence: CDR1 SGDLS, CDR2 YYNGEE. In nucleotides, the CDR3 is TGTGCCAGCAGCGTAGACAGGAACGATGGCTACACCTTC. Its protein is CASSVDRNDGYTF. The full variable domain, in which reference TRBV9 and TRBJ1-2 provide the parts outside the CDR3, is DSGVTQTPKHLITATGQRVTLRCSPRSGDLSVYWYQQSLDQGLQFLIQYYNGEERAKGNILERFSAQQFPDLHSELNLSSLELGDSALYFCASSVDRNDGYTFGSGTRLTVV.

The chain recombines TRBV6-5 with TRBJ1-6, with a possible D match to TRBD1 (6 bases). V gave up 0 bases and J gave up 10 bases, with 13 bases separating them. The germline gives CDR1 MNHEY, CDR2 SVGAGI. CDR3 length: 15 amino acids. In nucleotides, the CDR3 is TGTGCCAGCAGTTACTCGATACAGGGCGGCTCACCCCTCCACTTT. It yields the protein CASSYSIQGGSPLHF.

The chain is built from TRBV11-2 and TRBJ1-1; weak D call: TRBD1 (5 bases). Germline values: CDR1 SGHAT, CDR2 FQNNGV. The CDR3 consists of 14 residues. Trimming stripped 5 bases from V and 2 bases from J, with 12 bases between. This CDR3 reads CASSRPQGNTEAFF. For the CDR3, the DNA is TGTGCCAGCAGCCGACCCCAGGGTAACACTGAAGCTTTCTTT.

The genes are TRBV9 and TRBJ2-7, with 11 bases identical to TRBD2. This CDR3 comprises 16 residues. Germline-derived CDR1 and CDR2 are SGDLS and YYNGEE. The V and J ends lost 3 bases and 5 bases, in that order; junction bases with no gene match: 10. The CDR3 protein is CASSGPLAGEEHEQYF. CDR3 DNA sequence: TGTGCCAGCAGCGGACCACTAGCGGGAGAGGAACACGAGCAGTACTTC.

The chain has TRBV18 and TRBJ2-1; possible D gene TRBD1, 5 bases. The CDR3 length is 15 residues. CDR1 KGHSH and CDR2 LQKENI come from the germline V gene. Trimming shortened V by 5 bases and J by 5 bases, and 16 bases separated the two germline ends. The CDR3: CASSGMTVPDNEQFF. As DNA, the CDR3 is TGTGCCAGCTCAGGAATGACAGTCCCGGACAATGAGCAGTTCTTC.

This chain links TRBV23-1 with TRBJ1-5; no definite D call. TRBV23-1 belongs to the ORF category, with a function that is uncertain. The CDR3 has 15 residues. With 2 bases removed from V and 6 bases from J, the gap between germline ends came to 14 bases. The CDR3 DNA reads TGCGCCAGCAGTCAAAATGGGAGGGCAGGTCAGCCCCAGCATTTT. Amino acid sequence: CASSQNGRAGQPQHF.

This clone has only one observation. This rearrangement joins TRBV19 to TRBJ1-2; D possibly corresponds to TRBD1 (5 bases). This CDR3 comprises 15 residues. V dropped 1 base and J dropped 2 bases, with 11 bases sitting between them. The germline CDR1 and CDR2 sequences are LNHDA and SQIVND (reference sequence). The CDR3 here is CASSIAPGKNYGYTF. CDR3 bases: TGTGCCAGTAGTATAGCTCCAGGGAAGAACTATGGCTACACCTTC.

V and J are TRBV5-1 and TRBJ2-3; 7 nucleotides align to TRBD2. Per the germline V gene, CDR1 is SGHRS and CDR2 is YFSETQ. The length of the CDR3 is 16 residues. Losses at the gene ends were 4 bases for V and 2 bases for J; bases not matched to a gene: 10. The CDR3 sequence is CASSHSSGGTTDTQYF. The CDR3, as DNA: TGCGCCAGCAGCCACTCTAGCGGAGGGACCACAGATACGCAGTATTTT.

V gene TRBV4-2 combines with J gene TRBJ2-1; 9 positions match TRBD2. Germline trimming cut 4 bases from V and 4 bases from J; bases unmatched to any gene: 5. The length of the CDR3 is 15 residues. Germline-derived CDR1 and CDR2 are LGHNA and YNFKEQ. The CDR3 protein is CASSLRTSAYNEQFF. In DNA form, the CDR3 reads TGTGCCAGCAGCCTAAGGACTAGCGCATACAATGAGCAGTTCTTC.

The chain is built from TRBV19 and TRBJ2-5; D is unresolved. Germline CDR1 reads LNHDA; CDR2 reads SQIVND (reference sequence). V dropped 5 bases and J dropped 5 bases, with 12 bases sitting between them. The CDR3 is made up of 13 amino acids. CDR3 loop: CASSATSRETQYF. The DNA of the CDR3 is TGTGCCAGTAGTGCTACTTCGCGGGAGACCCAGTACTTC.

This clone was found a few times. The chain joins TRBV6-4 to TRBJ2-3, with 12 bases identical to TRBD2. Germline assignment: CDR1 MRHNA and CDR2 SNTAGT. With 3 bases clipped from V and 3 bases from J, the junction kept 4 bases outside the gene matches. CDR3 length: 16 residues. The DNA of the CDR3 is TGTGCCAGCAGTGATTACGGGACTAGCGGGACAGATACGCAGTATTTT. This codes for CASSDYGTSGTDTQYF.

V gene TRBV19 combines with J gene TRBJ2-5; D gene uncertain. The length of the CDR3 is 14 residues. Germline V gene lookup returns CDR1 LNHDA and CDR2 SQIVND (reference sequence). With 1 base removed from V and 3 bases from J, the gap between germline ends came to 9 bases. CDR3 coding DNA: TGTGCCAGTAGTATAGCTGGCGGTGAAGAGACCCAGTACTTC. It translates to CASSIAGGEETQYF.

This sequence joins TRBV18 and TRBJ2-3; D perhaps matches TRBD2 (6 bases). The CDR3 extends over 12 amino acids. V was pared by 5 bases and J by 11 bases, with 14 bases between. CDR1 is KGHSH, CDR2 LQKENI, per germline. The CDR3 DNA sequence: TGTGCCAGCTCATCGGGGACTCTAAAGCAGTATTTT. Residues: CASSSGTLKQYF.

The chain couples TRBV11-2 to TRBJ2-3, with 8 bases that match TRBD2. V dropped 5 bases and J dropped 6; count of bases not matched to a gene: 10. In germline, CDR1 is SGHAT, CDR2 FQNNGV. The CDR3 loop spans 15 amino acids. CDR3 residues: CASSRRLAGSDTQYF. The DNA for the CDR3 is TGTGCCAGCAGCCGACGGCTAGCGGGCTCGGATACGCAGTATTTT. Complete variable domain (other parts from reference TRBV11-2 and TRBJ2-3): EAGVAQSPRYKIIEKRQSVAFWCNPISGHATLYWYQQILGQGPKLLIQFQNNGVVDDSQLPKDRFSAERLKGVDSTLKIQPAKLEDSAVYLCASSRRLAGSDTQYFGPGTRLTVL.